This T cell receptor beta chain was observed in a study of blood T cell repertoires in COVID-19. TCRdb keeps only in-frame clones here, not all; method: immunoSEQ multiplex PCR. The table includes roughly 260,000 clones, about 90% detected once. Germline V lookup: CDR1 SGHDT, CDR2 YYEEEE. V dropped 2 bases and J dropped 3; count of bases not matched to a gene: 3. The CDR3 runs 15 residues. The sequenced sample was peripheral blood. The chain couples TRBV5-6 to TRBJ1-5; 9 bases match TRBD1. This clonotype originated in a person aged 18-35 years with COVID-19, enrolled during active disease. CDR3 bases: TGTGCCAGCAGCTTCCGGGACAGGGACAATCAGCCCCAGCATTTT. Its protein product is CASSFRDRDNQPQHF.